The rows below give T cell receptor beta chains drawn from one sample of a study of stem cell transplantation in POMP-related autoinflammatory disease. TCRdb's table, derived via immunoSEQ multiplex PCR, lists solely in-frame clones and lacks some. The table shows 68,000 or so clones, with under 95% occurring only once. The sequencing used CD4+ T cells from PBMCs, collected after stem cell transplantation. These receptors were obtained from a human patient with POMP-related autoinflammation and immune dysregulation (PRAID). Some T cells may be supplied by the graft donor. CDR3s include the opening cysteine and the closing phenylalanine or tryptophan. A D gene is named only where the DNA matches it firmly. The listing skips clone size in some rows; elsewhere it reads once, few, many or a size class.

clone size	D gene	V gene	J gene	CDR3 DNA	CDR3 protein
-	-	TRBV18	TRBJ2-1	TGTGCCAGCTCACCGGCAGGGTCCTACAATGAGCAGTTCTTC	CASSPAGSYNEQFF
-	-	TRBV27	TRBJ2-3	TGTGCCAGCAGTTTAAACATCCGCAACCCAGGGGATACGCAGTATTTT	CASSLNIRNPGDTQYF
-	-	TRBV27	TRBJ1-6	TGTGCCAGCAGACTGGGACCGAATAATTCACCCCTCCACTTT	CASRLGPNNSPLHF
-	-	TRBV24-1	TRBJ2-5	TGTGCCACCAACGAAGAGACCCAGTACTTC	CATNEETQYF
-	-	TRBV5-1	TRBJ2-3	TGCGCCAGCAGCTTGGGAGGGACCACAGATACGCAGTATTTT	CASSLGGTTDTQYF
once	TRBD1	TRBV24-1	TRBJ1-5	TGTGCCACCAGTGACCATTATACAGGGGATAGCAATCAGCCCCAGCATTTT	CATSDHYTGDSNQPQHF
-	-	TRBV5-6	TRBJ1-4	TGTGCCAGCAGCTTTAACGTAGCAACTAATGAAAAACTGTTTTTT	CASSFNVATNEKLFF
-	TRBD1	TRBV3-1/TRBV3-2	TRBJ1-5	TGTGCCAGCAGCCGAGACGGGACAGGTAATCAGCCCCAGCATTTT	CASSRDGTGNQPQHF
-	TRBD2	TRBV28	TRBJ2-5	TGTGCCAGCAGTTTACTAGCGGGGGCTCAAGAGACCCAGTACTTC	CASSLLAGAQETQYF
-	-	TRBV7-8	TRBJ1-1	TGTGCCAGCAGCTTAGGATTTTCAGGCCGAGACGACACTGAAGCTTTCTTT	CASSLGFSGRDDTEAFF
once	-	TRBV4-1	TRBJ1-4	TGCGCCAGCTCCGTTTTATGGATCCAGGCGGTCAGAACTAATGAAAAACTGTTTTTT	CASSVLWIQAVRTNEKLFF
-	-	TRBV29-1	TRBJ1-2	TGCAGCGTTGAATCGCCGGGAGCTAACTATGGCTACACCTTC	CSVESPGANYGYTF
few	-	TRBV2	TRBJ1-4	TGTGCCAGCACCGCCGGTAGGGAGGAGACTGAAAAACTGTTTTTT	CASTAGREETEKLFF
-	-	TRBV7-9	TRBJ2-1	TGTGCCAGCAGCTTTTCGGGTCCGCCCGTTTACAATGAGCAGTTCTTC	CASSFSGPPVYNEQFF
-	TRBD1	TRBV9	TRBJ1-3	TGTGCCAGCAGCCCACGACAGGGGGCTGGAAACACCATATATTTT	CASSPRQGAGNTIYF
-	-	TRBV7-8	TRBJ2-2	TGTGCCAGCAGCTTAGTACGGAACACCGGGGAGCTGTTTTTT	CASSLVRNTGELFF
-	TRBD1	TRBV3-1/TRBV3-2	TRBJ1-2	TGTGCCAGCAGCTACGATGCATCCCCCGAACAGGGGGCTAGGAGGACCTTC	CASSYDASPEQGARRTF
-	-	TRBV7-9	TRBJ2-1	TGTGCCAGCAGCTCAGGACAGCCTGGTTACAATGAGCAGTTCTTC	CASSSGQPGYNEQFF
-	-	TRBV28	TRBJ1-5	TGTGCCAGCAGTTTGATAAATCAGCCCCAGCATTTT	CASSLINQPQHF
-	TRBD1	TRBV28	TRBJ2-3	TGTGCCAGCAGTTTCGGGGACAGGGGCACAGATACGCAGTATTTT	CASSFGDRGTDTQYF
-	TRBD1	TRBV4-1	TRBJ2-1	TGCGCCAGCAGCCGAACCAACAGGGGAAATGAGCAGTTCTTC	CASSRTNRGNEQFF
-	-	TRBV4-1	TRBJ2-1	TGCGCCAGCAGCCGGATGGTCGGTGGGGCTAACAATGAGCAGTTCTTC	CASSRMVGGANNEQFF
-	-	TRBV18	TRBJ2-6	TGTGCCAGCTCACCAACCGGGGCCAACGTCCTGACTTTC	CASSPTGANVLTF
-	TRBD2	TRBV5-1	TRBJ2-5	TGCGCCAGCAGCTCTAGCGGGACGGAAGAGACCCAGTACTTC	CASSSSGTEETQYF
-	TRBD2	TRBV19	TRBJ2-3	TGTGCCAGTAGTATAGGGACTAGAGGAGAAGATACGCAGTATTTT	CASSIGTRGEDTQYF
-	-	TRBV20-1	TRBJ1-2	TGCAGTGCTAGAGGACTCGGGGGCTACACCTTC	CSARGLGGYTF
-	-	TRBV28	TRBJ1-1	TGTGCCAGCAGTTTAGCTGGGCGCACTGAAGCTTTCTTT	CASSLAGRTEAFF
-	-	TRBV18	TRBJ1-1	TGTGCCAGCTCACAGAACAGGCCGAACATGAACACTGAAGCTTTCTTT	CASSQNRPNMNTEAFF
-	-	TRBV6-4	TRBJ1-6	TGTGCCAGCAGGGGGGGCAGGATCATCGATAATTCACCCCTCCACTTT	CASRGGRIIDNSPLHF
once	-	TRBV24-1	TRBJ2-1	TGTGCCACCAGTAGCGGAAATGAAAAACGCTCCCAGTTCTTC	CATSSGNEKRSQFF
-	TRBD1	TRBV5-1	TRBJ2-3	TGCGCCAGCAGCACCGGGACAGGGTACACAGATACGCAGTATTTT	CASSTGTGYTDTQYF
-	-	TRBV11-1	TRBJ1-1	TGTGCCAGCAGCTTACACGAGATGAACACTGAAGCTTTCTTT	CASSLHEMNTEAFF
-	-	TRBV4-1	TRBJ1-5	TGCGCCAGCAGCCGAGTCCGGAATCAGCCCCAGCATTTT	CASSRVRNQPQHF
-	-	TRBV19	TRBJ2-7	TGTGCCAGTAGTACCTCAGGGGAAGGCAACGAGCAGTACTTC	CASSTSGEGNEQYF
-	-	TRBV13	TRBJ2-7	TGTGCCAGCAGCTCCAGGGGGGGATTCGCCTACGAGCAGTACTTC	CASSSRGGFAYEQYF
once	TRBD2	TRBV28	TRBJ2-1	TGTGCCAGCAGTTTGGGCGGGGGTACCAATGAGCAGTTCTTC	CASSLGGGTNEQFF
-	-	TRBV11-3	TRBJ2-5	TGTGCCAGCAGCTTAGGACCACAAGAGACCCAGTACTTC	CASSLGPQETQYF
-	-	TRBV6-5	TRBJ1-6	TGTGCCAGCGCTCTCTCGCCGGATTCACCCCTCCACTTT	CASALSPDSPLHF
-	-	TRBV25-1	TRBJ2-1	TGTGCCAGCAGTGAATTCGCGCCAGTCGGCAATGAGCAGTTCTTC	CASSEFAPVGNEQFF
-	TRBD1	TRBV7-8	TRBJ1-5	TGTGCCAGCAGCGCCTACAGGGGTGGCAATCAGCCCCAGCATTTT	CASSAYRGGNQPQHF
-	TRBD1	TRBV19	TRBJ2-1	TGTGCCAGTAGTATCGAACAGGGGATTCGGGATGAGCAGTTCTTC	CASSIEQGIRDEQFF